Listed here are 6 T cell receptor beta chains from one sample, sequenced in a study of shared clonotypes between healthy human individuals. Libraries were prepared by immunoSEQ multiplex PCR; TCRdb keeps only in-frame clonotypes and omits some of them. The sample has about 700,000 clones, under 95% seen once. Naive CD8 populations comprised CD45RO-negative cells positively selected for CCR7, excluding terminally differentiated effector memory CD45RA+ cells. Material: naive CD8+ T cells sorted from blood. These receptor sequences come from a man aged 25-40 years in good health.

The chain carries TRBV19 and TRBJ2-1; D not resolved. Germline values: CDR1 LNHDA, CDR2 SQIVND (reference sequence). V was trimmed by 5 bases and J by 5 bases, leaving 10 bases between them. The CDR3 spans 13 residues. The CDR3 protein is CASSYSLNNEQFF. The CDR3 DNA reads as TGTGCCAGTAGTTACTCTCTCAACAATGAGCAGTTCTTC.

The chain is built from TRBV10-2 and TRBJ2-2; D remains unclear. The CDR3 spans 14 residues. The ends were cut back, 4 bases at V and 0 bases at J, with 6 bases in the middle. The germline gives CDR1 WSHSY, CDR2 SAAADI. The CDR3 bases are TGCGCCAGCAGTGCCTCCACGAACACCGGGGAGCTGTTTTTT. As protein: CASSASTNTGELFF.

The chain has TRBV10-3 and TRBJ2-3; unclear D gene. Germline lookup yields CDR1 ENHRY and CDR2 SYGVKD. V was shortened by 4 bases and J by 5 bases, with 10 bases between the two germline ends. The CDR3 is 13 residues long. CDR3 bases: TGTGCCATCAGTGGGGATATCGGAGATACGCAGTATTTT. This sequence encodes CAISGDIGDTQYF.

The V call is TRBV5-5, the J call TRBJ2-5; the D gene could be TRBD1 or TRBD2 (5 bases each). Germline CDR1 reads SGHKS; CDR2 reads YYEKEE (reference sequence). Trimming took off 3 bases at V and 2 bases at J, with 20 bases between the two ends. The CDR3 runs to 17 residues. The CDR3 here is CASSYSRDGLLQETQYF. In DNA, the CDR3 is TGTGCCAGCAGCTACAGCCGGGACGGCCTTCTGCAAGAGACCCAGTACTTC. The full variable domain, rest sourced from reference TRBV5-5 and TRBJ2-5, is DAGVTQSPTHLIKTRGQQVTLRCSPISGHKSVSWYQQVLGQGPQFIFQYYEKEERGRGNFPDRFSARQFPNYSSELNVNALLLGDSALYLCASSYSRDGLLQETQYFGPGTRLLVL.

This chain connects TRBV11-3 to TRBJ2-1, with TRBD2 matching over 7 bases. CDR3 length: 17 residues. V was pared by 1 base and J by 0 bases, with 6 bases of the junction left unmatched. CDR1 SGHNT and CDR2 YENEEA come from the germline V gene. This chain's CDR3 is CASSLVSGLSSYNEQFF. Here the CDR3 DNA reads TGTGCCAGCAGCTTAGTTAGCGGGCTTAGCTCCTACAATGAGCAGTTCTTC.

This clone appeared once. This rearrangement joins TRBV7-9 to TRBJ2-1; 7 nucleotides align to TRBD2. This CDR3 has 18 amino acids. Trimming took 0 bases from V and 8 from J; bases not matched to a gene: 16. CDR1 SEHNR and CDR2 FQNEAQ come from the germline V gene (reference sequence). For the CDR3, the DNA is TGTGCCAGCAGCTTAGCTTTCGAGGGCGGGAGTAATTCGGATGAGCAGTTCTTC. This translates into CASSLAFEGGSNSDEQFF.